The entry below gives a single T cell receptor (beta chain) sequence along with its context. Its matching antigen is unknown. TCR beta cDNA libraries included unique molecular identifiers. TCRdb passed the PCR reads through MiXCR, listing each CDR3 protein once. The sample lists approximately 400,000 distinct CDR3 sequences; 30% to 45% were seen once. CDR3 length equals 16 residues. Germline values: CDR1 MGHDK, CDR2 SYGVNS. The V gene end was trimmed by 4 bases and the J gene end by 7 bases; junction bases not matched to a gene: 8. This sample is drawn from a study of post-analysis software for immune sequencing data. Study-wide results and caveats: Versus controls, multiple sclerosis patients showed significantly lower diversity (normalized Chao1). In patients, roughly five TRBV segments were more frequent than in controls, with TRBV5-6, TRBV5-1 and TRBV20-1 among them.

This TCR was sampled from a girl between 5 and 17 years old with multiple sclerosis. The sequencing input was blood. The chain links TRBV25-1 to TRBJ2-5, with 14 positions matching TRBD2. The DNA of the CDR3 is TGTGCCAGCAGTGGGCCAGGGACTAGCGGGGGTGGGACCCAGTACTTC. This gives the protein CASSGPGTSGGGTQYF.